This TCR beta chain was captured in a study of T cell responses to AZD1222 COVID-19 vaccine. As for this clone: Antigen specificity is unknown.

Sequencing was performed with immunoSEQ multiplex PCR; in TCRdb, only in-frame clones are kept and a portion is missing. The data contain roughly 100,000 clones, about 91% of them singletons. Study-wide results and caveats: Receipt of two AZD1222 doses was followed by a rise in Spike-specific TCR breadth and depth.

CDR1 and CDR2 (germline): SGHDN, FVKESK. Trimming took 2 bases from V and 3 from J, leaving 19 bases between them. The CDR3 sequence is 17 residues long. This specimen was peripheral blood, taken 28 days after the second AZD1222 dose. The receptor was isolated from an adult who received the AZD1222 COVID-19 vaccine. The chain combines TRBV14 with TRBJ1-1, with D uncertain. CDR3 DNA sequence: TGTGCCAGCAGCCAACCCTCCGGACCGTTGAGAGACACTGAAGCTTTCTTT. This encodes CASSQPSGPLRDTEAFF.